The following is a T cell receptor beta chain sequence with its context. Its antigen is still unknown. This specimen belongs to a study of T cells after yellow fever vaccination. Overall study: Preparation used SMART-Seq v4 Ultra Low Input for the low-cell-number fractions.

With V trimmed by 3 bases and J by 8 bases, 7 bases remained unmatched. This CDR3 is 15 amino acids long. Germline values: CDR1 SGHTA, CDR2 FQGNSA. TCRdb re-analysed the 5' RACE reads in MiXCR, keeping a single row per CDR3 protein. This table holds just under 600,000 distinct CDR3 sequences, roughly 13% found once. Study-level findings and limits: Peak timing came faster in the weaker secondary response, day 5 versus 15. Contaminating bulk clonotypes could be abundant in FACS-sorted repertoires. Primary-vaccination clones mostly resurfaced post-booster (approximately 96% CD4, approximately 90% CD8).

The source material was PBMCs, sampled on the day of the yellow fever booster vaccination. This sequence was found in a man younger than 45 who received the YFV17D yellow fever vaccine. The chain combines TRBV7-2 with TRBJ2-1; 10 bases agree with TRBD2. This CDR3 reads CASSFSSGRADEQFF. The CDR3 bases are TGTGCCAGCAGCTTCTCTAGCGGGAGAGCAGATGAGCAGTTCTTC.